The rows below give T cell receptor beta chains drawn from one sample of a study of CD8 T cells in ankylosing spondylitis. TCRdb reanalysed the 5' RACE reads using MiXCR and keeps one entry per CDR3 protein. Counted here are fewer than 250,000 distinct CDR3 sequences, roughly a tenth occurring once; the ten biggest clones make up roughly 23%. The sample comprised blood, either unsorted or a sorted T cell fraction (not recorded which). The origin of the receptors is a male donor with ankylosing spondylitis or in good health (not recorded which). Both conserved end residues are part of each CDR3. The D gene is left open where the match is weak. The size field is filled for only some rows; it gives once, few, many or a size class.

J	D	V	size	CDR3	DNA
TRBJ1-2	NA	TRBV5-1	many	CASSFTDSVDYTF	TGCGCCAGCAGCTTTACAGACAGTGTTGACTACACCTTC
TRBJ2-3	NA	TRBV20-1	many	CSATPPGAGQGTDTQYF	TGCAGTGCTACACCTCCTGGGGCGGGGCAAGGCACAGATACGCAGTATTTT
TRBJ2-7	NA	TRBV24-1	NA	CATSDDDSAYEQYF	TGTGCCACCAGTGATGACGACAGCGCCTACGAGCAGTACTTC
TRBJ2-4	NA	TRBV12-3/TRBV12-4	many	CASSLTSAKNIQYF	TGTGCCAGCAGTTTGACATCAGCCAAAAACATTCAGTACTTC
TRBJ1-5	NA	TRBV3-1	NA	CASSQGIGGGQPQHF	TGTGCCAGCAGCCAAGGAATTGGGGGCGGACAGCCCCAGCATTTT
TRBJ1-2	NA	TRBV7-8	many	CASSYGHIRRGYTF	TGTGCCAGCAGCTATGGACATATCCGCAGGGGCTACACCTTC
TRBJ2-1	NA	TRBV27	NA	CASGFTSFAYNEQFF	TGTGCCAGCGGATTTACTAGTTTTGCCTACAATGAGCAGTTCTTC
TRBJ1-1	NA	TRBV5-1	NA	CASSSDGGGGTEAFF	TGCGCCAGCAGCTCTGATGGAGGGGGGGGAACTGAAGCTTTCTTT
TRBJ1-6	NA	TRBV12-3/TRBV12-4	many	CASSTKGGASASPLHF	TGTGCCAGCAGCACGAAGGGGGGGGCCAGTGCGTCACCCCTCCACTTT
TRBJ2-7	NA	TRBV5-6	many	CASRFAASYEQYF	TGTGCCAGCAGGTTCGCAGCTAGCTACGAGCAGTACTTC
TRBJ2-1	TRBD2	TRBV7-2	many	CASSILAGGNSYNEQFF	TGTGCCAGCAGCATACTAGCGGGGGGGAACTCCTACAATGAGCAGTTCTTC
TRBJ2-1	TRBD2	TRBV18	few	CASSVRPTSGGISSYNEQFF	TGTGCCAGCTCAGTCCGTCCGACTAGCGGGGGGATCAGCTCCTACAATGAGCAGTTCTTC
TRBJ2-2	NA	TRBV28	many	CASSFGGQTNTGELFF	TGTGCCAGCAGTTTTGGGGGACAAACAAACACCGGGGAGCTGTTTTTT
TRBJ1-6	TRBD1	TRBV9	many	CASSPGTGRNSPLHF	TGTGCCAGCAGCCCTGGGACAGGGCGTAATTCACCCCTCCACTTT
TRBJ2-1	NA	TRBV12-3/TRBV12-4	many	CASSLSGHSYNEQFF	TGTGCCAGCAGCCTCTCGGGACATTCCTACAATGAGCAGTTCTTC
TRBJ1-4	NA	TRBV6-1	NA	CASEGGNSWLSEKLFF	TGTGCCAGCGAAGGCGGGAATTCGTGGTTGAGTGAAAAACTGTTTTTT
TRBJ2-6	NA	TRBV20-1	many	CSASARTSGANVLTF	TGCAGTGCTAGTGCCAGGACCTCTGGGGCCAACGTCCTGACTTTC
TRBJ2-3	NA	TRBV27	many	CATNVGLGGTQYF	TGTGCCACGAACGTGGGGCTCGGGGGTACGCAGTATTTT
TRBJ2-2	NA	TRBV24-1	many	CATNPGQNTGELFF	TGTGCCACCAACCCGGGACAGAACACCGGGGAGCTGTTTTTT
TRBJ2-7	TRBD2	TRBV20-1	many	CSAVAPSGFGEQYF	TGCAGTGCCGTTGCCCCTAGCGGGTTCGGCGAGCAGTACTTC
TRBJ1-2	TRBD1	TRBV7-2	many	CASSSSTGGVGYTF	TGTGCCAGCAGCTCATCGACAGGGGGTGTTGGCTACACCTTC
TRBJ1-1	NA	TRBV13	many	CASSLGQIQGNTEAFF	TGTGCCAGCAGCTTAGGCCAAATCCAGGGGAACACTGAAGCTTTCTTT
TRBJ2-4	NA	TRBV5-1	NA	CASSLTAGTKNIQYF	TGCGCCAGCAGCTTAACTGCCGGGACCAAAAACATTCAGTACTTC
TRBJ2-3	NA	TRBV7-2	few	CASSLDPGVDTQYF	TGTGCCAGCAGCTTAGATCCAGGGGTGGATACGCAGTATTTT
TRBJ1-6	TRBD1	TRBV7-2	few	CASSTRGDRAFSPLHF	TGTGCCAGCAGCACGCGAGGAGACAGGGCATTTTCACCCCTCCACTTT
TRBJ2-3	TRBD2	TRBV12-3/TRBV12-4	many	CASSPGGAGTDTQYF	TGTGCCAGCAGTCCCGGGGGGGCCGGCACAGATACGCAGTATTTT
TRBJ2-2	TRBD1	TRBV12-3/TRBV12-4	NA	CAISLRPGGNTGVLFF	TGTGCCATCAGTCTTCGGCCAGGGGGAAACACCGGGGTGCTGTTTTTT
TRBJ2-1	TRBD2	TRBV9	many	CASSTSGGYNEQFF	TGTGCCAGCAGTACTAGCGGGGGATACAATGAGCAGTTCTTC
TRBJ1-1	NA	TRBV4-2	NA	CASSQVGRTEAFF	TGTGCCAGCAGCCAAGTAGGGAGGACTGAAGCTTTCTTT
TRBJ2-2	NA	TRBV18	NA	CASSPPSQANTGELFF	TGTGCCAGCTCACCACCCTCACAGGCGAACACCGGGGAGCTGTTTTTT